The 17 T cell receptor beta chains given below trace back to one sample, sequenced in a study of blood T cell repertoires in COVID-19. The repertoire was sequenced with immunoSEQ multiplex PCR; TCRdb's copy has only in-frame clones and lacks some. The table records about 440,000 clones, 90% of them present only once. Sequenced: PBMCs or T cells enriched from blood (not recorded which). The receptors originated from a man aged 18 to 35 who had recovered from COVID-19.

The chain links TRBV11-2 to TRBJ1-4; 8 bases are shared with TRBD1. CDR1 and CDR2 from the germline V gene are SGHAT and FQNNGV. The CDR3 runs to 15 residues. V was pared by 5 bases and J by 6 bases, with 8 bases of the junction left unmatched. The CDR3 loop reads CASSRQGMSDEKLFF. For the CDR3, the DNA is TGTGCCAGCAGCAGACAGGGGATGTCCGATGAAAAACTGTTTTTT.

The gene calls are TRBV5-1 and TRBJ2-1; maybe TRBD2 (5 bases). The CDR3 consists of 15 residues. In germline, CDR1 is SGHRS, CDR2 YFSETQ. With 0 bases removed from V and 7 bases from J, the gap between germline ends came to 14 bases. The CDR3 nucleotides read TGCGCCAGCAGCTTGGGCGGACTCTCTGTGAATGAGCAGTTCTTC. It is translated as CASSLGGLSVNEQFF.

The chain carries TRBV5-6 and TRBJ1-4; D unclear. Trimming left V 7 bases short and J 2 bases short, with 12 bases between. This CDR3 region has 14 residues. The germline CDR1 and CDR2 sequences are SGHDT and YYEEEE. CDR3 in amino acids: CASPTRGTNEKLFF. CDR3 DNA sequence: TGTGCCAGCCCAACCCGGGGTACTAATGAAAAACTGTTTTTT.

This clone appeared a single time. The V call is TRBV5-1, the J call TRBJ2-2; 9 nucleotides line up with TRBD1. V lost 0 bases and J lost 6; bases outside the gene matches: 9. The CDR3 has 17 amino acids. Per germline, CDR1 SGHRS and CDR2 YFSETQ. CDR3 sequence reads: CASSLAQGQGRAGELFF. The CDR3 DNA follows: TGCGCCAGCAGCTTGGCCCAAGGACAGGGGCGCGCCGGGGAGCTGTTTTTT.

This rearrangement joins TRBV11-3 to TRBJ1-1; 9 nucleotides agree with TRBD1. Losses at the gene ends were 0 bases for V and 5 bases for J; bases not matched to a gene: 10. CDR1 is SGHNT and CDR2 is YENEEA in the germline V gene. The CDR3 runs to 17 residues. The CDR3 DNA follows: TGTGCCAGCAGCTTAGACGGTTACAGGGGGCGTCTGACTGAAGCTTTCTTT. Translating it yields CASSLDGYRGRLTEAFF.

Here the CDR3 DNA reads TGTGCCAGCAGAGATAGTAATCAGCCCCAGCATTTT. Translated: CASRDSNQPQHF. V usage is TRBV28 and J usage is TRBJ1-5; D is uncertain. The V end was cut by 6 bases, the J end by 4 bases, with 7 bases between. Germline lookup yields CDR1 MDHEN and CDR2 SYDVKM. The CDR3 consists of 12 residues.

The chain carries TRBV7-2 and TRBJ1-2; 8 bases are shared with TRBD1. The trim removed 7 bases at V and 4 bases at J, leaving 11 bases unmatched. This CDR3 contains 15 residues. CDR1 SGHTA and CDR2 FQGNSA come from the germline V gene. CDR3 amino acids: CASTLQTGAIYGYTF. The CDR3 bases are TGTGCCAGCACCCTCCAGACAGGGGCTATCTATGGCTACACCTTC.

This chain links TRBV2 with TRBJ2-1; 8 bases line up with TRBD2. This CDR3 has 11 amino acids. The V and J ends lost 1 base and 15 bases, in that order; junction bases with no gene match: 2. Germline V gives CDR1 SNHLY, CDR2 FYNNEI. The CDR3 sequence: CASSEGTSLFF. Written as DNA, the CDR3 is TGTGCCAGCAGTGAAGGGACTAGCCTGTTCTTC.

This chain joins TRBV27 and TRBJ1-2, with D maybe TRBD1 (5 bases). The CDR3 loop spans 15 amino acids. Germline V CDR1 and CDR2: MNHEY, SMNVEV (reference sequence). V lost 2 bases and J 7 bases, leaving 17 bases between the germline ends. The CDR3 DNA reads as TGTGCCAGCAGTTTAGATGGGGGAGGGCTGGGTGGCTACACCTTC. It encodes CASSLDGGGLGGYTF.

The rearrangement links TRBV19 to TRBJ2-2, with 8 positions matching TRBD2. The CDR3 is 16 residues long. V shed 6 bases, J shed 6 bases, and the junction held 12 bases outside the gene matches. CDR1 and CDR2 (germline): LNHDA, SQIVND (reference sequence). CDR3 region: CASSPLRGGRSGELFF. The CDR3 nucleotides read TGTGCCAGTAGCCCGCTTCGGGGGGGGCGGTCCGGGGAGCTGTTTTTT.

The CDR3 spells CASSEEGPGVASPLHF. In DNA, the CDR3 is TGTGCCAGCAGTGAAGAAGGTCCAGGGGTGGCTTCACCCCTCCACTTT. The rearrangement joins TRBV25-1 to TRBJ1-6; perhaps TRBD1 as D (6 bases). The V gene's germline CDR1 is MGHDK and CDR2 SYGVNS. CDR3 length: 16 residues. The V and J ends lost 2 bases and 9 bases respectively, with 17 bases between them.

The V and J genes are TRBV5-6 and TRBJ1-1; D is unresolved. V lost 0 bases and J 7 bases, leaving 13 bases between the germline ends. CDR3 length: 14 amino acids. Looked up from germline, CDR1 is SGHDT and CDR2 is YYEEEE. As DNA, the CDR3 is TGTGCCAGCAGCTTGGGAGAGCCCGGGATTGAAGCTTTCTTT. Its protein product is CASSLGEPGIEAFF.

V usage is TRBV6-5 and J usage is TRBJ1-1; 9 nucleotides line up with TRBD1. The germline gives CDR1 MNHEY, CDR2 SVGAGI. The CDR3 consists of 13 residues. The V gene end was trimmed by 10 bases and the J gene end by 1 base; junction bases not matched to a gene: 4. The CDR3 DNA follows: TGTGCCACCTACAGGGGGCAGAACACTGAAGCTTTCTTT. Protein: CATYRGQNTEAFF.

The chain links TRBV10-3 to TRBJ1-3, with 8 bases lining up with TRBD1. CDR1 is ENHRY and CDR2 is SYGVKD in the germline V gene. V lost 2 bases and J lost 8; bases outside the gene matches: 14. The CDR3 totals 17 residues. CDR3 DNA sequence: TGTGCCATCAGTGAGCCCCCAAGTGGACAGGGTCGGGACACCATATATTTT. It yields the protein CAISEPPSGQGRDTIYF.

The chain uses TRBV14 and TRBJ1-4, with TRBD1 as a possible D gene (5 bases). Trimming shortened V by 4 bases and J by 3 bases, and 12 bases separated the two germline ends. The germline gives CDR1 SGHDN, CDR2 FVKESK. The CDR3 spans 15 residues. CDR3 DNA sequence: TGTGCCAGCAGCCTGGGGCAGAGCGCTAATGAAAAACTGTTTTTT. Translated: CASSLGQSANEKLFF.

The V gene is TRBV24-1, the J gene TRBJ1-4; D unresolved. CDR1 and CDR2 (germline): KGHDR, SFDVKD. V was cut by 2 bases and J by 10 bases, with 16 bases left in between. The CDR3 covers 15 residues. The CDR3 coding sequence is TGTGCCACCAGTGATTCCTCGGACGGTGCGGGAAAACTGTTTTTT. Translating gives CATSDSSDGAGKLFF.

The chain uses TRBV30 and TRBJ1-5; D not resolved. This CDR3 is built from 13 residues. CDR1 is GTSNPN, CDR2 SVGIG, per germline (reference sequence). Between the trimmed V and J ends, which lost 5 bases and 4 bases, there was a span of 12 bases. CDR3 nucleotide sequence: TGTGCCTGGGCAGCGGCCTCAAATCAGCCCCAGCATTTT. Protein sequence: CAWAAASNQPQHF. The full variable domain, in which reference TRBV30 and TRBJ1-5 provide the parts outside the CDR3, is SQTIHQWPATLVQPVGSPLSLECTVEGTSNPNLYWYRQAAGRGLQLLFYSVGIGQISSEVPQNLSASRPQDRQFILSSKKLLLSDSGFYLCAWAAASNQPQHFGDGTRLSIL.